These T cell receptor beta chains were read from a single sample in a study of blood T cell repertoires in COVID-19. TCRdb keeps only in-frame clones here, not all; method: immunoSEQ multiplex PCR. The table shows 150,000 or so clones, with roughly 86% occurring only once. The sample comprised peripheral blood. All receptors come from a human donor in a cohort sampled during active COVID-19. Both conserved end residues are part of each CDR3. D genes are given only for firm matches. Expanded clones get a size class; other rows say once, few or many, or leave the size out.

>TRBV7-2|TRBJ2-7|TRBD2|NA
TGTGCCAGCAGCTTACGGCGGGGGGGCAACGAGCAGTACTTC
CASSLRRGGNEQYF
>TRBV2|TRBJ2-7|NA|few
TGTGCCAGCAGTTTCCCCTCCTCGGGGCAGTACTTC
CASSFPSSGQYF
>TRBV5-1|TRBJ2-3|NA|NA
TGCGCCAGCAGCTTAAACTACTTCAGCACAGATACGCAGTATTTT
CASSLNYFSTDTQYF
>TRBV5-1|TRBJ2-7|TRBD2|few
TGCGCCAGCGGGCTAGCGGGAGTTCTGGACGAGCAGTACTTC
CASGLAGVLDEQYF
>TRBV4-1|TRBJ2-3|NA|once
TGCGCCAGCAGCCAAGGAATCGACAGGAGCACAGATACGCAGTATTTT
CASSQGIDRSTDTQYF
>TRBV7-2|TRBJ1-2|NA|NA
TGTGCCAGCAGCCCCCCGGGGAGCGGTGGCTACACCTTC
CASSPPGSGGYTF
>TRBV5-4|TRBJ1-2|TRBD1|NA
TGTGCCAGCAGCAAACAAACAGGGGGCGGGTATGGCTACACCTTC
CASSKQTGGGYGYTF
>TRBV4-2|TRBJ2-7|TRBD1|NA
TGTGCCAGCAGCCAACCCCGACAGGGAACGTACGAGCAGTACTTC
CASSQPRQGTYEQYF
>TRBV15|TRBJ1-5|NA|NA
TGTGCCACCAGCAGAGGACATAGCAATCAGCCCCAGCATTTT
CATSRGHSNQPQHF
>TRBV18|TRBJ1-1|NA|once
TGTGCCAGCTCACCATTTCCCGGGAACACTGAAGCTTTCTTT
CASSPFPGNTEAFF
>TRBV29-1|TRBJ2-5|TRBD2|NA
TGCAGCGTTGCCGGGACTAGCGGGGGGGAGGTGAAGACCCAGTACTTC
CSVAGTSGGEVKTQYF
>TRBV5-4|TRBJ1-4|NA|NA
TGTGCCAGCAGCTTGAACACGCAAGAAAAACTGTTTTTT
CASSLNTQEKLFF
>TRBV15|TRBJ2-3|TRBD1|NA
TGTGCCACCAGCAGAGTATGGGGGACAGGGAAATCAGATACGCAGTATTTT
CATSRVWGTGKSDTQYF
>TRBV28|TRBJ1-3|TRBD1|NA
TGTGCCAGCAGTCCAGGGACAGGCCGCGGAAACACCATATATTTT
CASSPGTGRGNTIYF
>TRBV6-5|TRBJ2-1|NA|NA
TGTGCCAGCAGTTACCAGGGGAACGCTGCCTACAATGAGCAGTTCTTC
CASSYQGNAAYNEQFF
>TRBV28|TRBJ2-7|TRBD1|NA
TGTGCCAGCAGTCCAACGATGAGGACAGGGGGCGTAGAGCAGTACTTC
CASSPTMRTGGVEQYF
>TRBV28|TRBJ1-5|NA|few
TGTGCCAGCCGAGGCAGGGCCAATCAGCCCCAGCATTTT
CASRGRANQPQHF
>TRBV7-9|TRBJ1-2|TRBD1|NA
TGTGCCAGCAGCCCTACTCCAGGGGGTACTTTCTATGGCTACACCTTC
CASSPTPGGTFYGYTF
>TRBV28|TRBJ2-1|TRBD2|NA
TGTGCCAGCATCCGGACTAGCGAGAGCTCCTACAATGAGCAGTTCTTC
CASIRTSESSYNEQFF
>TRBV7-3|TRBJ2-2|NA|NA
TGTGCCAGCAGCTTACGGGGAGATCGCACCGGGGAGCTGTTTTTT
CASSLRGDRTGELFF
>TRBV10-1|TRBJ1-6|NA|few
TGCGCCAGCAGTTACGCCCCGGATTCACCCCTCCACTTT
CASSYAPDSPLHF
>TRBV4-1|TRBJ2-7|TRBD1|once
TGCGCCAGCAGCCAAGGGACAGGGGGCCGCTACGAGCAGTACTTC
CASSQGTGGRYEQYF
>TRBV6-5|TRBJ2-7|NA|NA
TGTGCCAGCAGCCAAAGTAGCTCCTACGAGCAGTACTTC
CASSQSSSYEQYF
>TRBV4-3|TRBJ2-1|NA|NA
TGCGCCAGCAGCCAAGCGAGGGCAGGCTCCTTATACAATGAGCAGTTCTTC
CASSQARAGSLYNEQFF
>TRBV2|TRBJ2-7|NA|NA
TGTGCCAGCAGTGGCGGAGGGGGCCACGAGCAGTACTTC
CASSGGGGHEQYF
>TRBV5-6|TRBJ2-2|NA|NA
TGTGCCAGCAGCTTGGCGAGGGCTAGCACCGGGGAGCTGTTTTTT
CASSLARASTGELFF
>TRBV18|TRBJ2-1|TRBD2|NA
TGTGCCAGCTCACCACCGACGACTAGCGGGAACAATGAGCAGTTCTTC
CASSPPTTSGNNEQFF
>TRBV19|TRBJ1-1|NA|NA
TGTGCCAGTAGAAGGGGTATATGGAACACTGAAGCTTTCTTT
CASRRGIWNTEAFF
>TRBV6-4|TRBJ2-1|TRBD2|NA
TGTGCCAGCAGATGGACTAGCGGGGGGGCTGGGGAGCAGTTCTTC
CASRWTSGGAGEQFF
>TRBV7-2|TRBJ2-1|TRBD2|NA
TGTGCCAGCAGCTTAGGATGGCTAGCGGGGGTTAGCTCCTACAATGAGCAGTTCTTC
CASSLGWLAGVSSYNEQFF
>TRBV25-1|TRBJ2-5|NA|few
TGTGCCAGCAGTAAACAGGGTCAAGAGACCCAGTACTTC
CASSKQGQETQYF
>TRBV10-3|TRBJ2-5|TRBD2|NA
TGTGCCATCAGTGAGTCGCTTAGCGGGAGTGGAGAGACCCAGTACTTC
CAISESLSGSGETQYF
>TRBV5-4|TRBJ2-5|TRBD2|NA
TGTGCCAGCAGCGTGAAGGGCGGGGGGGCCCCGGAGACCCAGTACTTC
CASSVKGGGAPETQYF
>TRBV5-3|TRBJ1-4|NA|NA
TGTGAGATGGTTAGGAGTGCAACTAATGAAAAACTGTTTTTT
CEMVRSATNEKLFF
>TRBV11-2|TRBJ1-6|NA|NA
TGTGCCAGCCAAAGGCAGGGGCAGGGATCGAATTCACCCCTCCACTTT
CASQRQGQGSNSPLHF
>TRBV7-8|TRBJ1-6|TRBD1|NA
TGTGCCAGCAGCCCGGACAGGGGGAATTCACCCCTCCACTTT
CASSPDRGNSPLHF
>TRBV9|TRBJ1-5|NA|NA
TGTGCCAGCAGCGCGGGTCCAGGGTTCGGTCAGCCCCAGCATTTT
CASSAGPGFGQPQHF
>TRBV7-9|TRBJ2-3|NA|once
TGTGCCAGCAGCTTAAGGGGGACCCCCACAGATACGCAGTATTTT
CASSLRGTPTDTQYF
>TRBV11-2|TRBJ2-1|TRBD2|NA
TGTGCCAGCAGCTTATTCGGCCGGGGGGGCTACAATGAGCAGTTCTTC
CASSLFGRGGYNEQFF
>TRBV12-3/TRBV12-4|TRBJ1-2|TRBD1|NA
TGTGCCACCCCTGGGACAGGGAGCTATGGCTACACCTTC
CATPGTGSYGYTF
>TRBV4-1|TRBJ1-1|NA|NA
TGCGCCAGCAGCCAAGGACCACAGGGAGGGACTGAAGCTTTCTTT
CASSQGPQGGTEAFF
>TRBV14|TRBJ1-1|NA|NA
TGTGCCAGCAGCCCGTGGCGGGACACTGAAGCTTTCTTT
CASSPWRDTEAFF
>TRBV6-5|TRBJ1-1|NA|few
TGTGCCAGCAGCAACCGGGGGAACACTGAAGCTTTCTTT
CASSNRGNTEAFF
>TRBV27|TRBJ2-1|NA|NA
TGTGCCAGCAGTTTCCAGGGTCATGAGCAGTTCTTC
CASSFQGHEQFF
>TRBV27|TRBJ2-3|NA|NA
TGTGCCAGCAGATTCGGGGGGCGGGGAAGCACAGATACGCAGTATTTT
CASRFGGRGSTDTQYF
>TRBV6-5|TRBJ2-7|TRBD2|NA
TGTGCCAGCAGTTACCTCGGTAGCGGGAGGGGATACGAGCAGTACTTC
CASSYLGSGRGYEQYF
>TRBV6-5|TRBJ2-5|NA|once
TGTGCCAGCAGTTACTCGGGGAGAAGACAAGAGACCCAGTACTTC
CASSYSGRRQETQYF
>TRBV30|TRBJ2-2|NA|few
TGTGCCTGGAGTGTACTAAGAGGGACCGGGGAGCTGTTTTTT
CAWSVLRGTGELFF
>TRBV7-2|TRBJ2-2|TRBD2|NA
TGTGCCAGCAGCGCCTATAGCGGGTCCAACACCGGGGAGCTGTTTTTT
CASSAYSGSNTGELFF
>TRBV19|TRBJ2-6|TRBD1|once
TGTGCCAGTAGTGTCCAACAGGGGGCGATCGCTGGGGCCAACGTCCTGACTTTC
CASSVQQGAIAGANVLTF